The TCR beta chain described here comes from a study of cytotoxic CD8 clonotypes in ibrutinib-treated CLL. Study summary: The sample average was roughly 240,000 productive templates and more than 90,000 productive rearrangements. Whole-study results and caveats: Contraction or stability on treatment was seen for public clonotypes, which were uncommon. Starting clonality was above that of age-matched healthy donors and tracked circulating CD8+ T-cell counts. The times at which samples were taken varied between sustained-remission and progressing patients.

This clone was detected only a few times. The antigen remains undetermined. One end of the junction varies from germline; a read error may be responsible. Assay used: immunoSEQ multiplex PCR; TCRdb lists only in-frame clones, some missing. In the table there are some 84,000 clones, about 86% of which are singletons. Germline-derived CDR1 and CDR2 are SSHAT and FNYEAQ (reference sequence). The CDR3 runs to 16 residues. Sample: PBMCs, taken before ibrutinib treatment. The chain combines TRBV7-7 with TRBJ2-3; D remains unclear. The TCR originated in a human donor with chronic lymphocytic leukemia. The CDR3 spells CASSPLGGVGPDTQYF. Here the CDR3 DNA reads TGTGCTAGCAGCCCGCTTGGCGGAGTTGGTCCAGATACGCAGTATTTT.